The rows below give T cell receptor beta chains drawn from one sample of a study of beta chain features in type 1 diabetes. Method: immunoSEQ multiplex PCR; TCRdb's copy keeps in-frame clones and lacks some. The table lists 60,000 or so clones, roughly half of them singletons. Sample: Tregs from blood. All receptors derive from a woman aged 40 to 50 with type 1 diabetes. Both conserved end residues are part of each CDR3. Each record gives: J gene, D gene, clone size, V gene, CDR3 protein, CDR3 DNA. D genes are given only for firm matches. Some rows have no size entry. The others give once, few or many, or a class for an expanded clone.

j_call: TRBJ2-7
d_call: -
clone_size: -
v_call: TRBV9
cdr3_aa: CASSVGPGARYEQYF
cdr3_nt: TGTGCCAGCAGCGTAGGCCCAGGGGCCCGATACGAGCAGTACTTC

j_call: TRBJ2-3
d_call: TRBD2
clone_size: -
v_call: TRBV10-3
cdr3_aa: CAIRDGLAGGDTQYF
cdr3_nt: TGTGCCATCAGGGACGGACTAGCGGGGGGAGATACGCAGTATTTT

j_call: TRBJ1-2
d_call: -
clone_size: -
v_call: TRBV9
cdr3_aa: CASSAHRGGYTF
cdr3_nt: TGTGCCAGCAGCGCACACCGCGGGGGCTACACCTTC

j_call: TRBJ2-7
d_call: TRBD1
clone_size: -
v_call: TRBV5-1
cdr3_aa: CASSLRDRAYEQYF
cdr3_nt: TGCGCCAGCAGCTTGCGGGACAGAGCCTACGAGCAGTACTTC

j_call: TRBJ1-6
d_call: -
clone_size: -
v_call: TRBV2
cdr3_aa: CASANRESPLHF
cdr3_nt: TGTGCCAGCGCGAACAGGGAATCACCCCTCCACTTT

j_call: TRBJ1-2
d_call: TRBD1
clone_size: -
v_call: TRBV19
cdr3_aa: CASSIRTRGRRGYTF
cdr3_nt: TGTGCCAGTAGTATAAGGACCAGGGGGCGTCGAGGCTACACCTTC

j_call: TRBJ1-2
d_call: TRBD1
clone_size: -
v_call: TRBV4-3
cdr3_aa: CASSQLGDRDYGYTF
cdr3_nt: TGCGCCAGCAGCCAACTGGGGGACAGGGACTATGGCTACACCTTC

j_call: TRBJ1-2
d_call: TRBD1
clone_size: -
v_call: TRBV20-1
cdr3_aa: CSAGTDGYTF
cdr3_nt: TGCAGTGCTGGGACAGATGGCTACACCTTC

j_call: TRBJ1-1
d_call: -
clone_size: -
v_call: TRBV28
cdr3_aa: CASLEGNTEAFF
cdr3_nt: TGTGCCAGCCTGGAGGGGAACACTGAAGCTTTCTTT

j_call: TRBJ2-5
d_call: -
clone_size: -
v_call: TRBV5-4
cdr3_aa: CASSLLRVRGEETQYF
cdr3_nt: TGTGCCAGCAGCTTGCTTAGGGTCAGGGGTGAAGAGACCCAGTACTTC

j_call: TRBJ2-1
d_call: -
clone_size: -
v_call: TRBV28
cdr3_aa: CASSSAGNLIF
cdr3_nt: TGTGCCAGCAGTTCCGCAGGGAATTTGATCTTC

j_call: TRBJ2-7
d_call: TRBD2
clone_size: -
v_call: TRBV5-4
cdr3_aa: CASSSTSGLGYEQYF
cdr3_nt: TGTGCCAGCAGCTCCACTAGCGGCCTAGGCTACGAGCAGTACTTC

j_call: TRBJ1-1
d_call: -
clone_size: -
v_call: TRBV7-3
cdr3_aa: CASSQGGGGHTEAFF
cdr3_nt: TGTGCCAGCAGCCAAGGCGGCGGGGGGCACACTGAAGCTTTCTTT

j_call: TRBJ1-6
d_call: TRBD1
clone_size: -
v_call: TRBV4-1
cdr3_aa: CASSQDQGTGDNSPLHF
cdr3_nt: TGCGCCAGCAGCCAAGATCAAGGGACAGGGGATAATTCACCCCTCCACTTT

j_call: TRBJ2-7
d_call: TRBD2
clone_size: -
v_call: TRBV2
cdr3_aa: CASSRLAGPYEQYF
cdr3_nt: TGTGCCAGCAGTAGACTAGCGGGTCCCTACGAGCAGTACTTC

j_call: TRBJ2-1
d_call: -
clone_size: -
v_call: TRBV7-2
cdr3_aa: CASTHGGRSSYNEQFF
cdr3_nt: TGTGCCAGCACACATGGCGGCCGAAGCTCCTACAATGAGCAGTTCTTC

j_call: TRBJ2-2
d_call: -
clone_size: few
v_call: TRBV7-2
cdr3_aa: CASSLSRAATGELFF
cdr3_nt: TGTGCCAGCAGCTTAAGCAGGGCGGCCACCGGGGAGCTGTTTTTT

j_call: TRBJ1-2
d_call: TRBD1
clone_size: -
v_call: TRBV7-8
cdr3_aa: CASSLVPAPKGAYGYTF
cdr3_nt: TGTGCCAGCAGCTTAGTGCCCGCCCCAAAGGGGGCCTATGGCTACACCTTC

j_call: TRBJ1-1
d_call: -
clone_size: few
v_call: TRBV19
cdr3_aa: CASTRSSGLGTEAFF
cdr3_nt: TGTGCCAGTACCCGCTCCAGTGGGCTGGGCACTGAAGCTTTCTTT

j_call: TRBJ1-1
d_call: -
clone_size: -
v_call: TRBV7-9
cdr3_aa: CASSSRHWGGRSADTEAFF
cdr3_nt: TGTGCCAGCAGCTCAAGGCATTGGGGGGGCCGGAGTGCGGACACTGAAGCTTTCTTT

j_call: TRBJ1-2
d_call: -
clone_size: few
v_call: TRBV29-1
cdr3_aa: CSGGTKGYTF
cdr3_nt: TGCAGCGGCGGGACCAAAGGCTACACCTTC

j_call: TRBJ1-4
d_call: -
clone_size: few
v_call: TRBV4-1
cdr3_aa: CASSQDPTTTNEKLFF
cdr3_nt: TGCGCCAGCAGCCAAGACCCGACAACAACTAATGAAAAACTGTTTTTT

j_call: TRBJ2-7
d_call: -
clone_size: few
v_call: TRBV7-2
cdr3_aa: CASSSPTYEQYF
cdr3_nt: TGTGCCAGCAGCTCCCCCACCTACGAGCAGTACTTC

j_call: TRBJ2-2
d_call: -
clone_size: few
v_call: TRBV6-6
cdr3_aa: CASIPRGEPTGELFF
cdr3_nt: TGTGCCAGCATCCCTAGGGGCGAACCCACCGGGGAGCTGTTTTTT

j_call: TRBJ2-7
d_call: TRBD1
clone_size: few
v_call: TRBV6-5
cdr3_aa: CASSSTGQGRYEQYF
cdr3_nt: TGTGCCAGCAGTTCAACCGGACAGGGGAGGTACGAGCAGTACTTC

j_call: TRBJ2-7
d_call: -
clone_size: -
v_call: TRBV28
cdr3_aa: CASSFQNEQYF
cdr3_nt: TGTGCCAGCAGTTTCCAGAACGAGCAGTACTTC

j_call: TRBJ2-2
d_call: -
clone_size: -
v_call: TRBV7-9
cdr3_aa: CASSLAQMNTGELFF
cdr3_nt: TGTGCCAGCAGCTTAGCTCAGATGAACACCGGGGAGCTGTTTTTT

j_call: TRBJ2-7
d_call: -
clone_size: -
v_call: TRBV29-1
cdr3_aa: CSVEDQPGFEQYF
cdr3_nt: TGCAGCGTTGAAGATCAGCCGGGTTTCGAGCAGTACTTC

j_call: TRBJ1-1
d_call: -
clone_size: few
v_call: TRBV5-1
cdr3_aa: CASSLGGKATEAFF
cdr3_nt: TGCGCCAGCAGCTTGGGAGGGAAGGCCACTGAAGCTTTCTTT

j_call: TRBJ2-7
d_call: -
clone_size: -
v_call: TRBV7-9
cdr3_aa: CASSLDGVTTYF
cdr3_nt: TGTGCCAGCAGCTTAGACGGGGTCACGACGTACTTC

j_call: TRBJ2-5
d_call: -
clone_size: few
v_call: TRBV27
cdr3_aa: CASSLSGGYQETQYF
cdr3_nt: TGTGCCAGCAGTTTATCAGGCGGGTATCAAGAGACCCAGTACTTC

j_call: TRBJ1-6
d_call: -
clone_size: -
v_call: TRBV2
cdr3_aa: CASSPSDSPLHF
cdr3_nt: TGTGCCAGCAGTCCAAGCGATTCACCCCTCCACTTT

j_call: TRBJ2-7
d_call: TRBD2
clone_size: few
v_call: TRBV6-5
cdr3_aa: CASSYRGRAAVKQYF
cdr3_nt: TGTGCCAGCAGTTACCGCGGGAGGGCCGCGGTCAAGCAGTACTTC

j_call: TRBJ1-2
d_call: -
clone_size: -
v_call: TRBV19
cdr3_aa: CASRRDLPSGYTF
cdr3_nt: TGTGCCAGTAGGAGAGATCTCCCGAGTGGCTACACCTTC

j_call: TRBJ2-7
d_call: -
clone_size: few
v_call: TRBV7-2
cdr3_aa: CASSLVPGWSYEQYF
cdr3_nt: TGTGCCAGCAGCTTAGTCCCGGGATGGTCCTACGAGCAGTACTTC

j_call: TRBJ2-1
d_call: -
clone_size: few
v_call: TRBV5-6
cdr3_aa: CASSLGQVLYNEQFF
cdr3_nt: TGTGCCAGCAGCTTGGGGCAGGTCTTGTACAATGAGCAGTTCTTC

j_call: TRBJ2-3
d_call: TRBD2
clone_size: -
v_call: TRBV5-1
cdr3_aa: CASSSLAGGPSDTQYF
cdr3_nt: TGCGCCAGCAGCTCCTTAGCGGGAGGGCCCTCAGATACGCAGTATTTT

j_call: TRBJ2-7
d_call: -
clone_size: -
v_call: TRBV6-5
cdr3_aa: CASSYTGAREQYF
cdr3_nt: TGTGCCAGCAGTTACACTGGGGCTCGCGAGCAGTACTTC

j_call: TRBJ1-3
d_call: -
clone_size: -
v_call: TRBV18
cdr3_aa: CASSPYSGSSTGNTIYF
cdr3_nt: TGTGCCAGCTCCCCCTACAGTGGTTCCTCGACTGGAAACACCATATATTTT

j_call: TRBJ2-5
d_call: -
clone_size: -
v_call: TRBV19
cdr3_aa: CASSRGPRETQYF
cdr3_nt: TGTGCCAGTAGTCGCGGGCCCAGGGAGACCCAGTACTTC